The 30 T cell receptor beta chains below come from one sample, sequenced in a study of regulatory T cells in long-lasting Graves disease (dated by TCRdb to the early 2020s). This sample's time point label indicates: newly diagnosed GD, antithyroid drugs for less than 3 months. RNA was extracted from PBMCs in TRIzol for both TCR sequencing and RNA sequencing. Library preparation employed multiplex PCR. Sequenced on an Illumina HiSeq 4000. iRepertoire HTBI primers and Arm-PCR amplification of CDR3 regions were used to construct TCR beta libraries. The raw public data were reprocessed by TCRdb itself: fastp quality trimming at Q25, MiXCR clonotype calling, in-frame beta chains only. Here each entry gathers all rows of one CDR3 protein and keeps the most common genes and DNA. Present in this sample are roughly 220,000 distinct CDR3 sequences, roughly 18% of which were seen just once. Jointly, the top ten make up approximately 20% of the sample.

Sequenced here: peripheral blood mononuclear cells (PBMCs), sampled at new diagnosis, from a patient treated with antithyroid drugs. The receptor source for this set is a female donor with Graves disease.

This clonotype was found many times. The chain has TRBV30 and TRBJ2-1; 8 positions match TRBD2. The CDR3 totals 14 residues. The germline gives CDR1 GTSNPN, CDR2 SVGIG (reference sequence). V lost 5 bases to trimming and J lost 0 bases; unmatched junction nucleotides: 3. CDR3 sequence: CAWGSGNSYNEQFF. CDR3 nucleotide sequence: TGTGCCTGGGGTAGCGGGAACTCCTACAATGAGCAGTTCTTC.

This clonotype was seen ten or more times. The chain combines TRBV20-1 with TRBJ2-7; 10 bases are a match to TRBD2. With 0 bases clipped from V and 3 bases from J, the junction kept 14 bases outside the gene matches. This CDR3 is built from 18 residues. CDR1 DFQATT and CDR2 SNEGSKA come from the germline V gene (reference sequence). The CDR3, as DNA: TGCAGTGCTAGAGATTTCGGAGCGGGAGGGCCTGAGGGCTACGAGCAGTACTTC. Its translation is CSARDFGAGGPEGYEQYF.

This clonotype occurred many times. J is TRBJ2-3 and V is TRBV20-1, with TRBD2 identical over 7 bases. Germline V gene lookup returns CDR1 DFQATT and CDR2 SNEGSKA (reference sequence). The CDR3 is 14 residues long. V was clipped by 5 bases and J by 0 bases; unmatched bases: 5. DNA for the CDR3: TGCAGTGCTGGGAGGGTCTCTAGCACAGATACGCAGTATTTT. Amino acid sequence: CSAGRVSSTDTQYF.

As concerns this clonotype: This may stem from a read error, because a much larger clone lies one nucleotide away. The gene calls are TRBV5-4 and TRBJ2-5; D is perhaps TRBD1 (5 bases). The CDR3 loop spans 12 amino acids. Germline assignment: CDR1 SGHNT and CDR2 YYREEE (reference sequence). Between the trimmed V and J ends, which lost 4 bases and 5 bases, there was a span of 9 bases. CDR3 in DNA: TGTGCCAGCAGCCAAAAGGGGGAGACCCAGTACTTC. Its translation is CASSQKGETQYF.

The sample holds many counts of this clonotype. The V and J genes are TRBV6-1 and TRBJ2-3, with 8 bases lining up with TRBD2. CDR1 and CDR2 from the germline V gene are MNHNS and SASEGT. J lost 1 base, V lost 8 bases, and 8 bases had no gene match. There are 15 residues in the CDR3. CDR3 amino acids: CASGTGGPGTDTQYF. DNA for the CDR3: TGTGCCAGCGGAACGGGAGGGCCTGGCACAGATACGCAGTATTTT.

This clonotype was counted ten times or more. In DNA, the CDR3 is TGTGCCAGCAGTGAAGAGGTGAGGGATGAGCAGTTCTTC. Encoded protein: CASSEEVRDEQFF. This chain joins TRBV6-1 and TRBJ2-1, with D perhaps TRBD2 (5 bases). The length of the CDR3 is 13 residues. The germline V gene encodes CDR1 MNHNS and CDR2 SASEGT. The V end lost 1 base, the J end lost 8 bases, and 9 bases lay between the germline ends.

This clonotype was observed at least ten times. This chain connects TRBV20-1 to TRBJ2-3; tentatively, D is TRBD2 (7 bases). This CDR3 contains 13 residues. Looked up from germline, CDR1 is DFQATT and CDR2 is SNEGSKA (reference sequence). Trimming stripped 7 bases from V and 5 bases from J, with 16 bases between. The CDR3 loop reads CSGGGRELDTQYF. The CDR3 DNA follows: TGCAGTGGGGGGGGGCGGGAGCTAGATACGCAGTATTTT.

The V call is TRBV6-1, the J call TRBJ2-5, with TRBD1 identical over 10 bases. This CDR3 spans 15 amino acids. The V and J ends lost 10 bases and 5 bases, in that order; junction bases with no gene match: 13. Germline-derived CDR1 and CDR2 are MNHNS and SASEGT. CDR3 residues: CANRTGTGVKETQYF. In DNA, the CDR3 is TGTGCCAACAGAACCGGGACAGGGGTTAAGGAGACCCAGTACTTC.

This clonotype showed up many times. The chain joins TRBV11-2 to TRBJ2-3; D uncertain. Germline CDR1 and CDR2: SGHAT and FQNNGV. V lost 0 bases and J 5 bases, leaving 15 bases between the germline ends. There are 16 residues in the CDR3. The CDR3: CASSLDRVPQGDTQYF. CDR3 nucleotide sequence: TGTGCCAGCAGCTTAGATCGTGTACCCCAAGGAGATACGCAGTATTTT.

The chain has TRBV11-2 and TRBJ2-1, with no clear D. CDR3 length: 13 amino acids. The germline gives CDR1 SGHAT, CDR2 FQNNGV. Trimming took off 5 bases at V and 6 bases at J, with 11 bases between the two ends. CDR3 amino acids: CASSIGPVNEQFF. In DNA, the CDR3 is TGTGCCAGCAGCATCGGGCCAGTCAATGAGCAGTTCTTC.

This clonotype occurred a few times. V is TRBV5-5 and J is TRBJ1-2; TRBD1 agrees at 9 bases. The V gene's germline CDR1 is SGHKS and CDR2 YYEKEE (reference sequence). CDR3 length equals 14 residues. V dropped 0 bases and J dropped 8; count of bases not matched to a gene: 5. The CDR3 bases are TGTGCCAGCAGCTTGGGGACAGGGGCGGAGGGCTACACCTTC. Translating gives CASSLGTGAEGYTF.

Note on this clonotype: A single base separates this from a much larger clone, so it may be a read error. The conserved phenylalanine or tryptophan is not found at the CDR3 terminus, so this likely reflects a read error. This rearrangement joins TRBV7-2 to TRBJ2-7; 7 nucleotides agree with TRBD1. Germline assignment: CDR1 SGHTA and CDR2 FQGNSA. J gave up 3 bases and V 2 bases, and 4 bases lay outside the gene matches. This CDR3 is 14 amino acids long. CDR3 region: CASSLRDRIYEQYS. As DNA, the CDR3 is TGTGCCAGCAGCTTAAGGGACAGAATCTACGAGCAGTACTCC.

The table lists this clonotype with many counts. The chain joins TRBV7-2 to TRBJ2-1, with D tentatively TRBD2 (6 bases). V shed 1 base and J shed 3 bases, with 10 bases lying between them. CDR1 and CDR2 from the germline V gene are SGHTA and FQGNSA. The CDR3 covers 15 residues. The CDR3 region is CASSLGWGDYNEQFF. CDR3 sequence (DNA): TGTGCCAGCAGCTTAGGGTGGGGGGACTACAATGAGCAGTTCTTC.

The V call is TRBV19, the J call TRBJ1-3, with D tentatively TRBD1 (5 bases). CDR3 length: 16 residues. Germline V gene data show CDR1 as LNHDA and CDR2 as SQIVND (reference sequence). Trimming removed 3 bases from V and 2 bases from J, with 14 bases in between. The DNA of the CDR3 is TGTGCCAGTAGTATCTACGGACACGCGGCTGGAAACACCATATATTTT. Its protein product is CASSIYGHAAGNTIYF.

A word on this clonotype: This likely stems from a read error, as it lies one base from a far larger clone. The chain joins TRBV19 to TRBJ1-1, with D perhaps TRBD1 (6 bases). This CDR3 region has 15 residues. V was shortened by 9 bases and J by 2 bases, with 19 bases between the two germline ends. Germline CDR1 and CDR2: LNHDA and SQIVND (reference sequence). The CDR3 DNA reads TGTGCCAGCAGTTTGGACAGAGGGATCAACACTGAAGCTTTCTTT. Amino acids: CASSLDRGINTEAFF.

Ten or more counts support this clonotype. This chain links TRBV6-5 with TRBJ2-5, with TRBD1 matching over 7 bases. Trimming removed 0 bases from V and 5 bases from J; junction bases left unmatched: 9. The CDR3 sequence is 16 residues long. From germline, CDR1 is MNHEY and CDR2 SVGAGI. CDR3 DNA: TGTGCCAGCAGTTACTCACCGACAGGGAATAAGGAGACCCAGTACTTC. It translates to CASSYSPTGNKETQYF.

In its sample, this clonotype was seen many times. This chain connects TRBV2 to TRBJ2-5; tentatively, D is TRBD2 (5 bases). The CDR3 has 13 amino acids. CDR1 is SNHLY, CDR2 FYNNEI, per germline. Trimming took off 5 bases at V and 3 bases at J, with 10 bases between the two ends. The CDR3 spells CASSTPGKETQYF. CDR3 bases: TGTGCCAGCAGTACCCCGGGGAAAGAGACCCAGTACTTC.

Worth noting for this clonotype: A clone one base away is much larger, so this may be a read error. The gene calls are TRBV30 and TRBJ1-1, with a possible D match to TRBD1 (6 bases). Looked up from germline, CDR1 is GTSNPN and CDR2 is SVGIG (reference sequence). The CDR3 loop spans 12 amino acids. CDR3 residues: CAWTTGGTDAFF. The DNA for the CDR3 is TGTGCCTGGACCACGGGGGGCACTGATGCTTTCTTT.

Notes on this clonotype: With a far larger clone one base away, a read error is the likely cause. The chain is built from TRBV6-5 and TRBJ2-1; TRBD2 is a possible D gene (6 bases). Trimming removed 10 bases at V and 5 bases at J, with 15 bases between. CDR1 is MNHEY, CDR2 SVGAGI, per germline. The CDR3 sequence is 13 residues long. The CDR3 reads CAIRFSGDNEQFF. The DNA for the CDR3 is TGTGCCATCAGATTCTCGGGGGACAATGAGCAGTTCTTC.

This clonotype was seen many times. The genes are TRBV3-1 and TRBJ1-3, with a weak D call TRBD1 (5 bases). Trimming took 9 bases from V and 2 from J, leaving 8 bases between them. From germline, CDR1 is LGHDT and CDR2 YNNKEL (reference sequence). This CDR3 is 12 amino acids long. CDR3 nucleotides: TGTGCCAGTGGGACTGCTGGAAACACCATATATTTT. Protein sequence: CASGTAGNTIYF.

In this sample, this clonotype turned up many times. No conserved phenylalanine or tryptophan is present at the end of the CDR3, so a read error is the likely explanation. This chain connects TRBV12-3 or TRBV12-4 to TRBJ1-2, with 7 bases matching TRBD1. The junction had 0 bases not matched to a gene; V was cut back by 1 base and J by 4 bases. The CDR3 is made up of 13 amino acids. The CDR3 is CASSLEGAYGYTL. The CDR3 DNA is TGTGCCAGCAGTTTAGAGGGGGCCTATGGCTACACCCTC.

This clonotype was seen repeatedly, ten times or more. The DNA of the CDR3 is TGTGCCAGCAGTTATAAGGCTGGGATGGAGACCCAGTACTTC. Protein: CASSYKAGMETQYF. The V and J genes are TRBV6-5 and TRBJ2-5; D is undetermined. Trimming stripped 3 bases from V and 5 bases from J, with 13 bases between. Germline-derived CDR1 and CDR2 are MNHEY and SVGAGI. The CDR3 covers 14 residues.

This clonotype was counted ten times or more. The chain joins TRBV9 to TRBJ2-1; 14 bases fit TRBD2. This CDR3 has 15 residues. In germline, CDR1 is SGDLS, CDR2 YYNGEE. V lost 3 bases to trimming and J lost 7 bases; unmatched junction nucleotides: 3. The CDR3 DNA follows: TGTGCCAGCAGCGCTGGACTAGCGGGAGGAAATGAGCAGTTCTTC. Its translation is CASSAGLAGGNEQFF.

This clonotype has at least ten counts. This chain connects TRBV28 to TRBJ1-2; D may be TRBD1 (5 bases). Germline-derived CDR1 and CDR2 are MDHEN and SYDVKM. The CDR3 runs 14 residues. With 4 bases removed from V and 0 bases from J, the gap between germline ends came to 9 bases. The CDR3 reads CASSWDSPNYGYTF. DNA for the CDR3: TGTGCCAGCAGTTGGGACTCACCTAACTATGGCTACACCTTC.

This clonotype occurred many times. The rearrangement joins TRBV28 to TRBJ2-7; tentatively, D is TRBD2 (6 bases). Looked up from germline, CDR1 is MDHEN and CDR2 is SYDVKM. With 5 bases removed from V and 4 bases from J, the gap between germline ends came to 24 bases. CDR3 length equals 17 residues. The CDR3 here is CASSPPVRLVSPYEQYF. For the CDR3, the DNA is TGTGCCAGCAGTCCACCCGTGAGACTAGTCAGTCCTTACGAGCAGTACTTC.

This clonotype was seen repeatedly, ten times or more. The chain's CDR3 is CSARGLAGVYEQYF. The CDR3 coding sequence is TGCAGTGCTAGAGGACTAGCGGGAGTCTACGAGCAGTACTTC. The chain couples TRBV20-1 to TRBJ2-7, with 12 nucleotides matching TRBD2. CDR1 is DFQATT and CDR2 is SNEGSKA in the germline V gene (reference sequence). Losses at the gene ends were 1 base for V and 3 bases for J; bases not matched to a gene: 1. The CDR3 contains 14 residues.

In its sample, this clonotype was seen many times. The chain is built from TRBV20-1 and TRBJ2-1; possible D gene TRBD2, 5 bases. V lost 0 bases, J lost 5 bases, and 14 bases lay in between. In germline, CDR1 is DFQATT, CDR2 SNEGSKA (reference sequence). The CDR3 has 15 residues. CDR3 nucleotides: TGCAGTGCTAGAGATGGGAGTAGCGCTAACAATGAGCAGTTCTTC. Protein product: CSARDGSSANNEQFF.

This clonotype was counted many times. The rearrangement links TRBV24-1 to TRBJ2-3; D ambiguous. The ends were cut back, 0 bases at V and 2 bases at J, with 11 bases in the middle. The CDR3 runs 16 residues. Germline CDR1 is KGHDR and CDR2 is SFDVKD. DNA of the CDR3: TGTGCCACCAGTGATTTGTCGGCAGAAAACACAGATACGCAGTATTTT. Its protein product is CATSDLSAENTDTQYF.

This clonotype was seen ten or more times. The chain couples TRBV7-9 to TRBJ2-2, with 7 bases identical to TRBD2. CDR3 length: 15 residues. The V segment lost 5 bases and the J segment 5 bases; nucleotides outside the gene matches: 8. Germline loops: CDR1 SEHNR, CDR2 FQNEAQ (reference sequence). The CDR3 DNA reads TGTGCCAGCAGCCTCGGACTAGTAGGGACCGGGGAGCTGTTTTTT. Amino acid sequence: CASSLGLVGTGELFF.

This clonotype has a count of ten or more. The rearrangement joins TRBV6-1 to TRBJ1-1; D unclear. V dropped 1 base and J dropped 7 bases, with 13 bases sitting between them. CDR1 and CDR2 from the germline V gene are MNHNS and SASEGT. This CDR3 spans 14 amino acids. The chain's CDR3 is CASSEETAALEAFF. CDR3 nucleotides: TGTGCCAGCAGTGAAGAGACGGCCGCCCTTGAAGCTTTCTTT.